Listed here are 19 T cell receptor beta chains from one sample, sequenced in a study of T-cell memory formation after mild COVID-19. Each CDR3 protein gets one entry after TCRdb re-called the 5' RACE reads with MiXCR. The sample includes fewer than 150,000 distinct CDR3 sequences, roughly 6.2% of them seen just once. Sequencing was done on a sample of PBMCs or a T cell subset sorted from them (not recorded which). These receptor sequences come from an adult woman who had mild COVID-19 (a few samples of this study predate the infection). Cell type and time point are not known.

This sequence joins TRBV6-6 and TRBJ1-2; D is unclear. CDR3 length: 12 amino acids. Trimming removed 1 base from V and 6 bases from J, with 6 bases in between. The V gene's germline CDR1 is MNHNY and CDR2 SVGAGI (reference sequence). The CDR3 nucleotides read TGTGCCAGCAGTTACTACCCGGATGGCTACACCTTC. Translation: CASSYYPDGYTF.

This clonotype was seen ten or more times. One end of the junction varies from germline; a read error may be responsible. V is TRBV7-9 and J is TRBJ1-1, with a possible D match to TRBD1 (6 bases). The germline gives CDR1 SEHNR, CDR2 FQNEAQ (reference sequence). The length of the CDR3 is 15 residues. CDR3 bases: TGTGCCAGCAGCTTAATTCTTCTGGGGGACACTGAAGCTTTATTT. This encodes CASSLILLGDTEALF.

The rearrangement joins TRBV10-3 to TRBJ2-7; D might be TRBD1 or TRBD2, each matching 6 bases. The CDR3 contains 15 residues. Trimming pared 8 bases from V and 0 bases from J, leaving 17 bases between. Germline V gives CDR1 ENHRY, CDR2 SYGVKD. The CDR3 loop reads CAISSRGGDSYEQYF. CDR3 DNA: TGTGCCATCTCATCCAGGGGAGGTGACTCCTACGAGCAGTACTTC.

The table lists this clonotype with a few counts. The CDR3 region is CASSLGAGDTSGELFF. The DNA of the CDR3 is TGCGCCAGCAGCCTGGGGGCAGGGGATACCTCCGGGGAGCTGTTTTTT. The chain uses TRBV5-1 and TRBJ2-2; weak D call: TRBD1 (6 bases). Trimming removed 4 bases at V and 6 bases at J, with 19 bases between. Germline CDR1 is SGHRS and CDR2 is YFSETQ. The CDR3 is 16 amino acids.

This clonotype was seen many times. CDR3 in amino acids: CASSLAGGIYHEQYF. CDR3 coding DNA: TGTGCCAGCAGTTTAGCCGGGGGAATTTACCACGAGCAGTACTTC. The V gene is TRBV12-3 or TRBV12-4, the J gene TRBJ2-7; D is possibly TRBD2 (6 bases). Trimming took off 0 bases at V and 5 bases at J, with 14 bases between the two ends. This CDR3 comprises 15 residues.

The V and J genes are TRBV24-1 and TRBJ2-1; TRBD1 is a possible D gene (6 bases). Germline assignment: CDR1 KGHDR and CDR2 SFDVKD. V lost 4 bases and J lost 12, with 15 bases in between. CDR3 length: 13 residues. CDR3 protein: CATSDPDRHGQFF. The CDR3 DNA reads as TGTGCCACCAGTGACCCTGACAGGCATGGGCAGTTCTTC.

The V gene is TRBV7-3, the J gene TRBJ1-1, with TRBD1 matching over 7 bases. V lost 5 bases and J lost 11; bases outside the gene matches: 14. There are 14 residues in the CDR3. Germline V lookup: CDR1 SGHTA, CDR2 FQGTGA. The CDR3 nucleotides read TGTGCCAGCAGCCCGACACAGGGGACCGAGAAGGCTTTCTTT. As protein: CASSPTQGTEKAFF.

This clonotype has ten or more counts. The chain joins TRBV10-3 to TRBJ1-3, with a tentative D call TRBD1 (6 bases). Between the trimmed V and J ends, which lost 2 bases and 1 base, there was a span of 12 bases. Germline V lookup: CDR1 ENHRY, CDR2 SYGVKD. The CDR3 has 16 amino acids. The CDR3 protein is CAISEPGAPSGNTIYF. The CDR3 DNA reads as TGTGCCATCAGTGAGCCGGGGGCACCGTCTGGAAACACCATATATTTT.

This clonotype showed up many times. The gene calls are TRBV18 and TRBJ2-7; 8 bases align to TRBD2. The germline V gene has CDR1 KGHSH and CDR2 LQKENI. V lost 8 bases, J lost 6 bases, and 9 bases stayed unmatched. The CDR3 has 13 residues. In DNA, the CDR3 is TGTGCCAGCAGGCCCAGCGGGAGCGGCGAGCAGTACTTC. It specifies CASRPSGSGEQYF.

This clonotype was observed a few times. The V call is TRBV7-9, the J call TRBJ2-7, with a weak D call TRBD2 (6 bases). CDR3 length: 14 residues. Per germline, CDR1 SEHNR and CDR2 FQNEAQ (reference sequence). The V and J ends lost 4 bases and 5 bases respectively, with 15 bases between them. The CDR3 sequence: CASSWGLTQDEQYF. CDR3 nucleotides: TGTGCCAGCAGCTGGGGACTCACCCAGGACGAGCAGTACTTC.

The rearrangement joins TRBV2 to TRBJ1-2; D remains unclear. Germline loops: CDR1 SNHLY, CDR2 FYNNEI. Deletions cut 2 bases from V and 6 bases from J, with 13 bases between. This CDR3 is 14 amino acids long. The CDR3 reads CASSEFGPRDGYTF. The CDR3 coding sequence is TGTGCCAGCAGTGAATTCGGGCCCCGGGATGGCTACACCTTC.

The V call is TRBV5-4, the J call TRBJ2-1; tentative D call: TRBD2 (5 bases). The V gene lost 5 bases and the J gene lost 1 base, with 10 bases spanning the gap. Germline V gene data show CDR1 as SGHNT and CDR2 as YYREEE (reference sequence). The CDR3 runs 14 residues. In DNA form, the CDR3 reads TGTGCCAGCAGGGTTTCGGGATCCTACAATGAGCAGTTCTTC. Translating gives CASRVSGSYNEQFF.

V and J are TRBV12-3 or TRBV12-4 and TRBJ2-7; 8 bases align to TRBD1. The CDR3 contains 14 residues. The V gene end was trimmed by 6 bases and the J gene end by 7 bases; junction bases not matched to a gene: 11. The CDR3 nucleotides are TGTGCCAGCAGCTTACCAGGGGGCGCGGGGGAGCAGTACTTC. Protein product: CASSLPGGAGEQYF.

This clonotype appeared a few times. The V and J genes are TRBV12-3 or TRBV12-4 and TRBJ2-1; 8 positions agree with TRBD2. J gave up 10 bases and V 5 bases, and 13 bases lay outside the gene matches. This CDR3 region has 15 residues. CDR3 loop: CASSPGLAYLSEQFF. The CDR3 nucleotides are TGTGCCAGCAGTCCTGGACTAGCCTATCTATCGGAGCAGTTCTTC.

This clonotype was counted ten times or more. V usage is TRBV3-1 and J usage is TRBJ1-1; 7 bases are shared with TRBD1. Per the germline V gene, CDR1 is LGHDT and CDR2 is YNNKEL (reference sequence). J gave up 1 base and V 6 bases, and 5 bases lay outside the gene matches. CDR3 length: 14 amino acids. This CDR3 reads CASSPRGGNTEAFF. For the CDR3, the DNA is TGTGCCAGCAGTCCCAGGGGGGGGAACACTGAAGCTTTCTTT.

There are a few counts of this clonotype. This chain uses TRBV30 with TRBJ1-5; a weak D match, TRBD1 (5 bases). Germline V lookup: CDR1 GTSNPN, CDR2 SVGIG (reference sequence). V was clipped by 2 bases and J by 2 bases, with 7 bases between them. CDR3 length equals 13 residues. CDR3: CAWSPGRNQPQHF. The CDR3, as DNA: TGTGCCTGGAGTCCGGGACGCAATCAGCCCCAGCATTTT.

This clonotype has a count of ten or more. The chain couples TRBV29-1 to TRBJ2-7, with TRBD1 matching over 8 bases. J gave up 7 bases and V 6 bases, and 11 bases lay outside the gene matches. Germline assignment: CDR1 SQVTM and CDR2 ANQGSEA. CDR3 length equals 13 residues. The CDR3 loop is CSVQGAQVREQYF. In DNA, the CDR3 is TGCAGCGTCCAGGGGGCGCAAGTAAGGGAGCAGTACTTC.

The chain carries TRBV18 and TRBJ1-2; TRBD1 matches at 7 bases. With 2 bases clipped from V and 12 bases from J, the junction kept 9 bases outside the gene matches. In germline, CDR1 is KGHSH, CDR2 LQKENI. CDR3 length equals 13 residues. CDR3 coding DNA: TGTGCCAGCTCACCATGGACAGGCCGAGAACACACCTTC. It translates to CASSPWTGREHTF. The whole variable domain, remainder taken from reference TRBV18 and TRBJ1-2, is NAGVMQNPRHLVRRRGQEARLRCSPMKGHSHVYWYRQLPEEGLKFMVYLQKENIIDESGMPKERFSAEFPKEGPSILRIQQVVRGDSAAYFCASSPWTGREHTFGSGTRLTVV.

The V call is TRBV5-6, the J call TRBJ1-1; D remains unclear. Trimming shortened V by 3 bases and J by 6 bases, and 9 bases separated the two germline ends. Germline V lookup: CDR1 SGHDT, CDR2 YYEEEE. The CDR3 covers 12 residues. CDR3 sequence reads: CASSYPTAEAFF. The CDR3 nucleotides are TGTGCCAGCAGCTACCCGACTGCTGAAGCTTTCTTT. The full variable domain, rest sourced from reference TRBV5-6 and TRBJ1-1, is DAGVTQSPTHLIKTRGQQVTLRCSPKSGHDTVSWYQQALGQGPQFIFQYYEEEERQRGNFPDRFSGHQFPNYSSELNVNALLLGDSALYLCASSYPTAEAFFGQGTRLTVV.